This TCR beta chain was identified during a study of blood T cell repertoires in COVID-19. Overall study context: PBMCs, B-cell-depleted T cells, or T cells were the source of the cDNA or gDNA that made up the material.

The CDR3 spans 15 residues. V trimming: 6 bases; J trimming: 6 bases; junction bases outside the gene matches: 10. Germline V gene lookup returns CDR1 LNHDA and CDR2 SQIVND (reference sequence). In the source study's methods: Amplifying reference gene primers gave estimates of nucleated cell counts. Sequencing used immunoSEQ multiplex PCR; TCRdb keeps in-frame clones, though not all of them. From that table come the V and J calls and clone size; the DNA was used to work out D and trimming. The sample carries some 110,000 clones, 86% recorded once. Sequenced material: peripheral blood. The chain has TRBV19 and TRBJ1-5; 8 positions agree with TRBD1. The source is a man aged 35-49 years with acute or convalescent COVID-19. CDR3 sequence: CASRFGQGPSQPQHF. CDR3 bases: TGTGCCAGTAGATTTGGACAGGGCCCAAGTCAGCCCCAGCATTTT.